Following are 23 T cell receptor beta chains from one sample sequenced in a study of blood T cell repertoires in COVID-19. TCRdb keeps only in-frame clones here, not all; method: immunoSEQ multiplex PCR. The repertoire holds more than 20,000 clones, with approximately 88% as singletons. Sequences were obtained from peripheral blood. These receptors originate from an elderly man with active or convalescent COVID-19.

This sequence joins TRBV24-1 and TRBJ2-1; 8 positions agree with TRBD1. The trim removed 1 base at V and 2 bases at J, leaving 15 bases unmatched. This CDR3 is built from 20 residues. Germline V gene sequence: CDR1 KGHDR, CDR2 SFDVKD. CDR3 loop: CATSDFPFHRQGWAYNEQFF. Here the CDR3 DNA reads TGTGCCACCAGTGATTTCCCCTTTCACCGACAGGGGTGGGCCTACAATGAGCAGTTCTTC.

J is TRBJ2-3 and V is TRBV4-3; D uncertain. Germline assignment: CDR1 LGHNA and CDR2 YSLEER. The CDR3 totals 15 residues. Trimming shortened V by 1 base and J by 0 bases, and 8 bases separated the two germline ends. The CDR3 here is CASSQGSPSTDTQYF. DNA of the CDR3: TGCGCCAGCAGCCAAGGCAGTCCTAGCACAGATACGCAGTATTTT.

This chain connects TRBV19 to TRBJ2-7; TRBD2 matches 8 bases. The V and J ends lost 3 bases and 0 bases, in that order; junction bases with no gene match: 10. This CDR3 region has 17 residues. CDR1 and CDR2 from the germline V gene are LNHDA and SQIVND (reference sequence). CDR3 amino acids: CASSIYPREGSSYEQYF. In DNA, the CDR3 is TGTGCCAGTAGTATTTACCCCCGGGAGGGGAGCTCCTACGAGCAGTACTTC.

V is TRBV29-1 and J is TRBJ1-1; D gene ambiguous. Trimming removed 2 bases at V and 4 bases at J, with 11 bases between. The CDR3 is 13 amino acids. Looked up from germline, CDR1 is SQVTM and CDR2 is ANQGSEA. CDR3 amino acids: CSVEIRPGTEAFF. CDR3 DNA: TGCAGCGTTGAAATCCGTCCCGGCACTGAAGCTTTCTTT.

The count of this clone is one. The genes are TRBV3-1 (or the pseudogene TRBV3-2) and TRBJ1-4; D unclear. The CDR3 is 15 amino acids. V was cut by 4 bases and J by 0 bases, with 9 bases left in between. Germline loops: CDR1 LGHDT, CDR2 YNNKEL (reference sequence). The CDR3 DNA sequence: TGTGCCAGCAGCCGCGGCCGGTCAACTAATGAAAAACTGTTTTTT. This sequence encodes CASSRGRSTNEKLFF.

The CDR3 is CASQPAGTYEQYF. In DNA, the CDR3 is TGTGCCAGCCAGCCGGCGGGGACCTACGAGCAGTACTTC. The V gene is TRBV28, the J gene TRBJ2-7; TRBD2 is a possible D gene (6 bases). Germline V gene data show CDR1 as MDHEN and CDR2 as SYDVKM. The CDR3 runs to 13 residues. The V and J ends lost 8 bases and 2 bases respectively, with 13 bases between them.

This chain links TRBV5-1 with TRBJ2-2; 8 bases agree with TRBD1. The CDR3 is made up of 17 amino acids. Germline CDR1 reads SGHRS; CDR2 reads YFSETQ. V shed 0 bases and J 5 bases; nucleotides not matched to a gene: 9. CDR3 sequence reads: CASSLGPSRGRTGELFF. In nucleotides, the CDR3 is TGCGCCAGCAGCTTGGGTCCGAGCAGGGGGCGTACCGGGGAGCTGTTTTTT.

The V and J genes are TRBV6-5 and TRBJ2-3, with 7 bases matching TRBD2. The CDR3 sequence is 15 residues long. The V segment lost 6 bases and the J segment 0 bases; nucleotides outside the gene matches: 6. Germline V gives CDR1 MNHEY, CDR2 SVGAGI. The CDR3 DNA reads TGTGCCAGCAGCAAGAGCGGGATGAGCACAGATACGCAGTATTTT. This sequence encodes CASSKSGMSTDTQYF.

This chain connects TRBV18 to TRBJ1-5, with 9 bases that match TRBD1. CDR3 length: 16 amino acids. The junction had 3 bases not matched to a gene; V was cut back by 2 bases and J by 1 base. Germline CDR1 and CDR2: KGHSH and LQKENI. The CDR3 loop reads CASSPAGTGSNQPQHF. The CDR3 DNA sequence: TGTGCCAGCTCACCAGCAGGGACAGGGAGCAATCAGCCCCAGCATTTT. The complete variable domain, with remaining parts taken from reference TRBV18 and TRBJ1-5, reads NAGVMQNPRHLVRRRGQEARLRCSPMKGHSHVYWYRQLPEEGLKFMVYLQKENIIDESGMPKERFSAEFPKEGPSILRIQQVVRGDSAAYFCASSPAGTGSNQPQHFGDGTRLSIL.

The count of this clone is one. V and J are TRBV5-1 and TRBJ2-5, with D unclear. Looked up from germline, CDR1 is SGHRS and CDR2 is YFSETQ. V lost 4 bases and J lost 2, with 15 bases in between. The CDR3 loop spans 15 amino acids. The CDR3 sequence is CASSRPASGQETQYF. As DNA, the CDR3 is TGCGCCAGCAGCAGGCCAGCGTCCGGTCAAGAGACCCAGTACTTC.

The chain carries TRBV7-2 and TRBJ2-7; TRBD2 matches 10 bases. The germline V gene encodes CDR1 SGHTA and CDR2 FQGNSA. With 1 base clipped from V and 6 bases from J, the junction kept 3 bases outside the gene matches. The CDR3 length is 14 residues. CDR3 in amino acids: CASSLEAGGPEQYF. In DNA form, the CDR3 reads TGTGCCAGCAGCTTAGAAGCGGGGGGGCCCGAGCAGTACTTC.

As DNA, the CDR3 is TGTGCCACCAGCAGAGATATGGGGAGGGAAAAACTGTTTTTT. Its translation is CATSRDMGREKLFF. This chain links TRBV15 with TRBJ1-4, with D unresolved. Trimming took off 0 bases at V and 8 bases at J, with 10 bases between the two ends. The CDR3 covers 14 residues. Germline CDR1 and CDR2: LNHNV and YYDKDF (reference sequence).

The chain recombines TRBV7-2 with TRBJ2-2; TRBD2 matches 10 bases. CDR1 is SGHTA and CDR2 is FQGNSA in the germline V gene. The junction had 5 bases not matched to a gene; V was cut back by 5 bases and J by 2 bases. This CDR3 is built from 16 residues. The chain's CDR3 is CASSRTSGANTGELFF. The CDR3 region has the DNA TGTGCCAGCAGCCGGACTAGCGGAGCCAACACCGGGGAGCTGTTTTTT.

CDR3 sequence (DNA): TGTGCCAGCAGCTTAGGGGCAGGGAACACTGAAGCTTTCTTT. Protein sequence: CASSLGAGNTEAFF. The chain links TRBV11-2 to TRBJ1-1; D not certain. This CDR3 contains 14 residues. Looked up from germline, CDR1 is SGHAT and CDR2 is FQNNGV. Trimming cost V 1 base and J 1 base, with 7 bases left between them.

V usage is TRBV12-3 or TRBV12-4 and J usage is TRBJ1-3; D possibly corresponds to TRBD1 (5 bases). The CDR3 is 13 amino acids. V was clipped by 9 bases and J by 2 bases, with 11 bases between them. The CDR3: CASSPTAGNTIYF. CDR3 nucleotides: TGTGCCAGTTCTCCGACAGCTGGAAACACCATATATTTT.

V usage is TRBV28 and J usage is TRBJ1-4; 8 bases match TRBD1. CDR1 and CDR2 (germline): MDHEN, SYDVKM. This CDR3 region has 17 residues. V shed 3 bases, J shed 0 bases, and the junction held 6 bases outside the gene matches. CDR3 protein: CASSFRTGRATNEKLFF. DNA of the CDR3: TGTGCCAGCAGTTTCCGGACAGGGCGAGCAACTAATGAAAAACTGTTTTTT.

This clone was seen more than once but under ten times. The J gene is TRBJ2-7, the V gene TRBV2; 8 nucleotides match TRBD2. CDR1 is SNHLY and CDR2 is FYNNEI in the germline V gene. V lost 7 bases to trimming and J lost 6 bases; unmatched junction nucleotides: 8. The CDR3 loop spans 13 amino acids. CDR3 loop: CASNMGLVGEQYF. The CDR3 coding sequence is TGTGCCAGCAATATGGGACTAGTGGGCGAGCAGTACTTC. Based on the CDR3 plus reference TRBV2 and TRBJ2-7, the full variable domain is EPEVTQTPSHQVTQMGQEVILRCVPISNHLYFYWYRQILGQKVEFLVSFYNNEISEKSEIFDDQFSVERPDGSNFTLKIRSTKLEDSAMYFCASNMGLVGEQYFGPGTRLTVT.

The gene calls are TRBV11-2 and TRBJ2-1; D not certain. The CDR3 runs 14 residues. CDR1 is SGHAT and CDR2 is FQNNGV in the germline V gene. V lost 1 base to trimming and J lost 6 bases, with 10 bases between them. Written as DNA, the CDR3 is TGTGCCAGCAGCTTAGTAACCACCGGCAATGAGCAGTTCTTC. This codes for CASSLVTTGNEQFF.

This clone was counted once. DNA for the CDR3: TGTGCCAGTAGTATGGGTCTCGGACAGGCGAACGAGCAGTACTTC. It specifies CASSMGLGQANEQYF. The J gene is TRBJ2-7, the V gene TRBV19, with 7 bases aligning to TRBD1. Germline CDR1 reads LNHDA; CDR2 reads SQIVND (reference sequence). The V gene end was trimmed by 3 bases and the J gene end by 5 bases; junction bases not matched to a gene: 10. The CDR3 contains 15 residues.

The V call is TRBV11-1, the J call TRBJ1-1; TRBD1 is a possible D gene (6 bases). This CDR3 has 16 residues. Trimming took 0 bases from V and 11 from J, leaving 22 bases between them. Germline V gene lookup returns CDR1 SGHAT and CDR2 FQDESV (reference sequence). In DNA, the CDR3 is TGTGCCAGCAGCTTAGCCTCTTCCGTGAGGGGGTCCTACGCTTTCTTT. As protein: CASSLASSVRGSYAFF.

As DNA, the CDR3 is TGTGCCAGCAGCGTCAGGGGGCAGAGCGGGGAGCTGTTTTTT. It specifies CASSVRGQSGELFF. The chain joins TRBV2 to TRBJ2-2; TRBD1 matches at 8 bases. Germline lookup yields CDR1 SNHLY and CDR2 FYNNEI. J lost 7 bases, V lost 6 bases, and 7 bases had no gene match. CDR3 size: 14 residues.

This chain connects TRBV9 to TRBJ2-1, with D tentatively TRBD1 (5 bases). CDR1 and CDR2 (germline): SGDLS, YYNGEE. This CDR3 has 16 residues. The V gene lost 0 bases and the J gene lost 0 bases, with 10 bases spanning the gap. As DNA, the CDR3 is TGTGCCAGCAGCGTAGGGGTAGGGGACTCCTACAATGAGCAGTTCTTC. As protein: CASSVGVGDSYNEQFF.

CDR3 protein: CATRQQSNTGELFF. Written as DNA, the CDR3 is TGTGCCACCAGACAGCAATCGAACACCGGGGAGCTGTTTTTT. The chain carries TRBV24-1 and TRBJ2-2; D remains ambiguous. CDR1 is KGHDR, CDR2 SFDVKD, per germline. This CDR3 region has 14 residues. Trimming pared 7 bases from V and 0 bases from J, leaving 8 bases between.